This TCR beta chain appears in the sequencing data of a study of response to subunit inactivated influenza vaccine. One entry per CDR3 protein results from TCRdb running MiXCR on the RT-PCR reads. Counted here are hundreds of thousands of distinct CDR3 sequences, roughly 8.2% occurring once; the ten biggest clones make up roughly 13%. The input for sequencing was PBMCs from blood, taken around 2 years after vaccination. This clonotype was obtained from a man aged 50 to 69 who received an inactivated influenza vaccine.

As DNA, the CDR3 is TGTGCCAGCAGTTACTCTCCGACAGGAAAAGCTGAAGCTTTCTTT. It translates to CASSYSPTGKAEAFF. The chain recombines TRBV6-2 or TRBV6-3 with TRBJ1-1; D possibly corresponds to TRBD1 (6 bases). The CDR3 has 15 residues. V lost 0 bases, J lost 6 bases, and 14 bases lay in between. Germline V gene data show CDR1 as MNHEY and CDR2 as SVGEGT.